The entry below gives a single T cell receptor beta chain sequence along with its context. Its antigen is undetermined. The entry originates in a study of CD8+CD57+ T cells in acquired aplastic anemia. Study at large: The mean DNA yield obtained from sorted CD4+ and CD8+ cells came to around 3 ug. Healthy-donor CD4+ cells averaged about 9.8 million reads.

The CDR3 runs to 13 residues. V was clipped by 4 bases and J by 0 bases, with 6 bases between them. Looked up from germline, CDR1 is SEHNR and CDR2 is FQNEAQ (reference sequence). Using genomic DNA as the template, TCR beta VDJ and CDR3 profiling was carried out. TCRdb analysed the reads with MiXCR anew, one entry per CDR3 protein. Of some 48,000 distinct CDR3 sequences in the sample, around 72% are singletons; the top ten hold around a third. Study results and caveats: It was found that almost 30 CD8+ CDR3 sequences were shared between patients and controls. With respect to CD8+ Simpson's diversity, patients and controls did not differ significantly.

The sequenced material came from sorted CD4+, CD8+, or CD8+CD57+ T cells (not recorded which) from PBMCs. The chain links TRBV7-9 to TRBJ2-5, with TRBD1 as a possible D gene (5 bases). The TCR sequence derives from a human donor in good health, serving as a control. The CDR3 bases are TGTGCCAGCAGCTCAGGGTACCAAGAGACCCAGTACTTC. The encoded protein is CASSSGYQETQYF.